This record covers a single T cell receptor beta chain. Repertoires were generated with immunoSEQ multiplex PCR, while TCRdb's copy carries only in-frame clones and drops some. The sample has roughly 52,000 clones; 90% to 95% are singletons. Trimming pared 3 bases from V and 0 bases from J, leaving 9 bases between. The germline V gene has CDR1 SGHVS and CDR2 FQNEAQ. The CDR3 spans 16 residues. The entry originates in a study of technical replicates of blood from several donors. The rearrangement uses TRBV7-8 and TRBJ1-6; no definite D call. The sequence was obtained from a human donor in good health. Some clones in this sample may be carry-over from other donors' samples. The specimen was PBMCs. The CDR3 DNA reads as TGTGCCAGCAGCTTCGCGGGGAGCTCCTATAATTCACCCCTCCACTTT. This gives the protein CASSFAGSSYNSPLHF. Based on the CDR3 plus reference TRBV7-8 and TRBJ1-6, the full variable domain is GAGVSQSPRYKVAKRGQDVALRCDPISGHVSLFWYQQALGQGPEFLTYFQNEAQLDKSGLPSDRFFAERPEGSVSTLKIQRTQQEDSAVYLCASSFAGSSYNSPLHFGNGTRLTVT.